The 27 T cell receptor beta chains presented below share a single source sample, sequenced in a study of T cell responses to AZD1222 COVID-19 vaccine. Profiling relied on immunoSEQ multiplex PCR, and the TCRdb table lists in-frame clones only, not all of them. There are about 97,000 clones in the sample; nearly 90% occur only once, and 2.5% to 3.5% lies in the top ten. This specimen consisted of peripheral blood, obtained on day 0 of AZD1222 vaccination. These receptors all come from an adult in good health.

The chain joins TRBV18 to TRBJ1-2; TRBD1 might be the D (6 bases). The CDR3 runs 14 residues. With 0 bases removed from V and 8 bases from J, the gap between germline ends came to 13 bases. Germline CDR1 and CDR2: KGHSH and LQKENI. CDR3 protein: CASSPPVGAPGYTF. The CDR3 region has the DNA TGTGCCAGCTCACCACCAGTGGGGGCCCCGGGCTACACCTTC.

The chain has TRBV13 and TRBJ1-2; D perhaps matches TRBD1 (5 bases). The CDR3 sequence is 15 residues long. V was cut by 3 bases and J by 4 bases, with 15 bases left in between. CDR1 is PRHDT, CDR2 FYEKMQ, per germline (reference sequence). The CDR3 sequence is CASSLNRPTVYGYTF. CDR3 in DNA: TGTGCCAGCAGCTTGAACAGGCCGACGGTCTATGGCTACACCTTC.

The rearrangement joins TRBV5-6 to TRBJ2-3, with TRBD2 identical over 13 bases. The germline V gene has CDR1 SGHDT and CDR2 YYEEEE. The CDR3 runs 19 residues. The trim removed 3 bases at V and 0 bases at J, leaving 10 bases unmatched. The DNA of the CDR3 is TGTGCCAGCAGCTCTTCCGGGACTAGCGGGGCCTATAGCACAGATACGCAGTATTTT. It translates to CASSSSGTSGAYSTDTQYF.

CDR3 protein: CASSPSNEQFF. DNA for the CDR3: TGTGCCAGCAGCCCCTCGAATGAGCAGTTCTTC. V gene TRBV11-3 combines with J gene TRBJ2-1; D remains unclear. Germline V lookup: CDR1 SGHNT, CDR2 YENEEA. Trimming removed 5 bases from V and 7 bases from J, with 6 bases in between. This CDR3 contains 11 residues. The complete variable domain, with remaining parts taken from reference TRBV11-3 and TRBJ2-1, reads EAGVVQSPRYKIIEKKQPVAFWCNPISGHNTLYWYLQNLGQGPELLIRYENEEAVDDSQLPKDRFSAERLKGVDSTLKIQPAELGDSAVYLCASSPSNEQFFGPGTRLTVL.

CDR3 protein: CASSTGTVMNTEAFF. In nucleotides, the CDR3 is TGTGCCAGTAGTACCGGGACAGTCATGAACACTGAAGCTTTCTTT. The rearrangement joins TRBV19 to TRBJ1-1; 7 nucleotides agree with TRBD1. The V and J ends lost 4 bases and 0 bases, in that order; junction bases with no gene match: 5. The CDR3 spans 15 residues. CDR1 LNHDA and CDR2 SQIVND come from the germline V gene (reference sequence).

This chain connects TRBV19 to TRBJ1-1; D possibly corresponds to TRBD1 (5 bases). With 7 bases removed from V and 2 bases from J, the gap between germline ends came to 23 bases. CDR1 LNHDA and CDR2 SQIVND come from the germline V gene (reference sequence). CDR3 length: 17 amino acids. For the CDR3, the DNA is TGTGCCAGTACCGAAAACCCCGGGACCTACTTAAACACTGAAGCTTTCTTT. This encodes CASTENPGTYLNTEAFF.

The J gene is TRBJ2-7, the V gene TRBV30; D is uncertain. Trimming took 0 bases from V and 1 from J, leaving 7 bases between them. The CDR3 extends over 13 amino acids. Germline V lookup: CDR1 GTSNPN, CDR2 SVGIG (reference sequence). The CDR3 nucleotides read TGTGCCTGGAGTGTAGGGATATCCTACGAGCAGTACTTC. It yields the protein CAWSVGISYEQYF. Full variable domain (missing parts from reference TRBV30 and TRBJ2-7): SQTIHQWPATLVQPVGSPLSLECTVEGTSNPNLYWYRQAAGRGLQLLFYSVGIGQISSEVPQNLSASRPQDRQFILSSKKLLLSDSGFYLCAWSVGISYEQYFGPGTRLTVT.

The CDR3 DNA sequence: TGTGCCAGCAGTGAAGACCTTGTGGCTAATTCACCCCTCCACTTT. Its translation: CASSEDLVANSPLHF. The V gene is TRBV2, the J gene TRBJ1-6; D uncertain. V shed 1 base and J shed 6 bases, with 10 bases lying between them. The CDR3 runs 15 residues. Germline values: CDR1 SNHLY, CDR2 FYNNEI.

The chain couples TRBV6-6 to TRBJ1-5; D not certain. Trimming removed 5 bases at V and 3 bases at J, with 8 bases between. The CDR3 length is 13 residues. The germline gives CDR1 MNHNY, CDR2 SVGAGI (reference sequence). CDR3 DNA sequence: TGTGCCAGCAGTACCGCATACAATCAGCCCCAGCATTTT. It translates to CASSTAYNQPQHF.

This chain joins TRBV4-3 and TRBJ2-3; no clear D. CDR3 length equals 15 residues. The germline V and J ends were trimmed by 0 bases and 2 bases, with 9 bases remaining between them. CDR1 LGHNA and CDR2 YSLEER come from the germline V gene. CDR3 DNA sequence: TGCGCCAGCAGCCAAGAAGGAGACAACACAGATACGCAGTATTTT. Translated: CASSQEGDNTDTQYF.

The sample holds one count of this clone. This chain connects TRBV6-5 to TRBJ1-1; 7 nucleotides match TRBD1. CDR3 length: 15 amino acids. Germline-derived CDR1 and CDR2 are MNHEY and SVGAGI. The V segment lost 5 bases and the J segment 0 bases; nucleotides outside the gene matches: 6. The CDR3 DNA sequence: TGTGCCAGCAGTCACACAGGGGACATGAACACTGAAGCTTTCTTT. It specifies CASSHTGDMNTEAFF.

The genes are TRBV6-5 and TRBJ2-7, with a tentative D call TRBD1 (7 bases). CDR3 length: 14 residues. Germline V gene sequence: CDR1 MNHEY, CDR2 SVGAGI. The ends were cut back, 5 bases at V and 6 bases at J, with 17 bases in the middle. CDR3 bases: TGTGCCAGCAGTCATCGGCGGGACAGCACCGAGCAGTACTTC. It is translated as CASSHRRDSTEQYF.

The chain is built from TRBV7-2 and TRBJ1-6; D might be TRBD1 (5 bases). The CDR3 is made up of 13 amino acids. Deletions cut 1 base from V and 9 bases from J, with 7 bases between. CDR1 and CDR2 from the germline V gene are SGHTA and FQGNSA. CDR3 loop: CASSLVGVSPLHF. The CDR3 bases are TGTGCCAGCAGCTTAGTAGGGGTTTCACCCCTCCACTTT.

The chain recombines TRBV27 with TRBJ1-3; D may be TRBD1 (6 bases). Looked up from germline, CDR1 is MNHEY and CDR2 is SMNVEV (reference sequence). This CDR3 is built from 14 residues. Trimming stripped 10 bases from V and 0 bases from J, with 13 bases between. DNA for the CDR3: TGTGCCATCGAGGACAGCCGCTCTGGAAACACCATATATTTT. Its translation: CAIEDSRSGNTIYF.

The rearrangement links TRBV2 to TRBJ1-2; D is possibly TRBD1 (5 bases). The CDR3 has 14 amino acids. The germline V gene encodes CDR1 SNHLY and CDR2 FYNNEI. V lost 1 base and J lost 8, with 14 bases in between. The chain's CDR3 is CASSEGRGGEGYTF. DNA of the CDR3: TGTGCCAGCAGTGAAGGGAGAGGAGGGGAAGGCTACACCTTC.

The chain employs TRBV9 and TRBJ2-5; TRBD1 matches at 7 bases. CDR3 length equals 15 residues. The J segment lost 2 bases and the V segment lost 3 bases, leaving 7 bases of the junction unmatched. The germline gives CDR1 SGDLS, CDR2 YYNGEE. The DNA of the CDR3 is TGTGCCAGCAGCGCGACTAACAGGGGACAAGAGACCCAGTACTTC. It codes for CASSATNRGQETQYF.

This clone has a single count. The V gene is TRBV15, the J gene TRBJ2-2; unclear D gene. The CDR3 loop spans 12 amino acids. CDR1 and CDR2 from the germline V gene are LNHNV and YYDKDF (reference sequence). Trimming shortened V by 7 bases and J by 8 bases, and 11 bases separated the two germline ends. The CDR3 nucleotides are TGTGCCACCACCCTCCGTGGGGGGGAGCTGTTTTTT. Translated, it gives CATTLRGGELFF. Complete variable domain (other parts from reference TRBV15 and TRBJ2-2): DAMVIQNPRYQVTQFGKPVTLSCSQTLNHNVMYWYQQKSSQAPKLLFHYYDKDFNNEADTPDNFQSRRPNTSFCFLDIRSPGLGDTAMYLCATTLRGGELFFGEGSRLTVL.

Notes on this clone: One junction end disagrees with the germline gene, perhaps due to a read error. The rearrangement links TRBV7-2 to TRBJ1-2; D not certain. The CDR3 consists of 13 residues. Germline V lookup: CDR1 SGHTA, CDR2 FQGNSA. The CDR3 loop reads CASTLGGVRGYTF. CDR3 sequence (DNA): TGTGCCAGCACCTTAGGTGGGGTCCGGGGCTACACCTTC.

This clone has only one observation. J is TRBJ1-1 and V is TRBV19, with 7 bases matching TRBD1. Trimming at V came to 7 bases and at J to 1 base, leaving 6 bases not matched to a gene. Per the germline V gene, CDR1 is LNHDA and CDR2 is SQIVND (reference sequence). CDR3 size: 14 residues. The CDR3 region has the DNA TGTGCCAGTAATTCCGGGACAGAGAACACTGAAGCTTTCTTT. This gives the protein CASNSGTENTEAFF. The complete variable domain, with remaining parts taken from reference TRBV19 and TRBJ1-1, reads DGGITQSPKYLFRKEGQNVTLSCEQNLNHDAMYWYRQDPGQGLRLIYYSQIVNDFQKGDIAEGYSVSREKKESFPLTVTSAQKNPTAFYLCASNSGTENTEAFFGQGTRLTVV.

The chain carries TRBV28 and TRBJ1-5; possibly TRBD1 for D (6 bases). The length of the CDR3 is 14 residues. Germline V CDR1 and CDR2: MDHEN, SYDVKM. Trimming stripped 4 bases from V and 8 bases from J, with 15 bases between. The CDR3 sequence: CASSSLDSPKPQHF. The DNA of the CDR3 is TGTGCCAGCAGTTCCTTGGACAGCCCCAAGCCCCAGCATTTT. Full variable domain (rest looked up from reference TRBV28 and TRBJ1-5): DVKVTQSSRYLVKRTGEKVFLECVQDMDHENMFWYRQDPGLGLRLIYFSYDVKMKEKGDIPEGYSVSREKKERFSLILESASTNQTSMYLCASSSLDSPKPQHFGDGTRLSIL.

CDR3 loop: CASSLEGARAETQYF. The CDR3 region has the DNA TGTGCCAGCAGCTTAGAGGGGGCCCGGGCAGAGACCCAGTACTTC. The chain combines TRBV11-2 with TRBJ2-5; TRBD1 is a possible D gene (6 bases). The CDR3 contains 15 residues. V shed 0 bases and J shed 4 bases, with 12 bases lying between them. Germline CDR1 is SGHAT and CDR2 is FQNNGV.

The gene calls are TRBV6-2 or TRBV6-3 and TRBJ1-2, with D possibly being TRBD1 (6 bases). CDR1 MNHEY and CDR2 SVGEGT come from the germline V gene. V was shortened by 6 bases and J by 7 bases, with 15 bases between the two germline ends. The CDR3 totals 13 residues. The CDR3 reads CASSDRDTGGYTF. The CDR3 coding sequence is TGTGCCAGCAGCGACCGGGACACTGGTGGCTACACCTTC.

This chain joins TRBV6-2 or TRBV6-3 and TRBJ1-2; 7 bases align to TRBD1. CDR3 length equals 16 residues. Germline V lookup: CDR1 MNHEY, CDR2 SVGEGT. Trimming cost V 4 bases and J 2 bases; bases outside gene matches: 10. CDR3 protein: CASSSTGVGENYGYTF. DNA of the CDR3: TGTGCCAGCAGTTCAACAGGGGTCGGGGAAAACTATGGCTACACCTTC.

This chain links TRBV30 with TRBJ1-1; 7 bases agree with TRBD1. V lost 2 bases to trimming and J lost 1 base; unmatched junction nucleotides: 1. The germline CDR1 and CDR2 sequences are GTSNPN and SVGIG (reference sequence). CDR3 size: 13 residues. CDR3 loop: CAWSPGGNTEAFF. CDR3 nucleotide sequence: TGTGCCTGGAGTCCAGGGGGGAACACTGAAGCTTTCTTT.

This clone has just one count. V usage is TRBV4-2 and J usage is TRBJ1-5, with 10 bases lining up with TRBD1. Trimming took 4 bases from V and 6 from J; bases not matched to a gene: 3. The CDR3 extends over 14 amino acids. Germline V gives CDR1 LGHNA, CDR2 YNFKEQ. The CDR3 here is CASSPTGGGQPQHF. The CDR3 DNA follows: TGTGCCAGCAGCCCGACAGGGGGCGGTCAGCCCCAGCATTTT.

The V and J genes are TRBV27 and TRBJ2-5; 12 bases agree with TRBD2. CDR1 is MNHEY, CDR2 SMNVEV, per germline (reference sequence). The CDR3 spans 15 residues. The J segment lost 9 bases and the V segment lost 5 bases, leaving 10 bases of the junction unmatched. The CDR3 spells CASSGRLAGVLPQYF. The DNA of the CDR3 is TGTGCCAGCAGTGGGCGACTAGCGGGGGTTCTCCCCCAGTACTTC.

The V and J genes are TRBV4-3 and TRBJ1-5; 7 nucleotides line up with TRBD1. Germline V gene lookup returns CDR1 LGHNA and CDR2 YSLEER. V trimming: 4 bases; J trimming: 2 bases; junction bases outside the gene matches: 14. The CDR3 is 18 residues long. The CDR3 DNA sequence: TGCGCCAGCAGCCCAGAGGCAGGGGGTTTGCGGGGCAATCAGCCCCAGCATTTT. This codes for CASSPEAGGLRGNQPQHF.